The rows below give T cell receptor beta chains drawn from one sample of a study of CD8 T cells in Susac syndrome. TCRdb called the immunoSEQ multiplex PCR reads again in MiXCR, with one record for every CDR3 protein. The sample records approximately 150,000 distinct CDR3 sequences, 80% being singletons. Sequencing used CD8+ T cells from PBMCs. These receptors came from a human donor with multiple sclerosis. Each CDR3 is given with its conserved first and last residue. Each record gives: clone size, J gene, D gene, V gene, CDR3 protein. A D gene is named only where the DNA matches it firmly. Clone size, where shown, is once, few, many, or a class for clones that have expanded.

>NA|TRBJ2-3|TRBD2|TRBV27
CASKAGAEDTQYF
>NA|TRBJ2-4|TRBD2|TRBV4-2
CASSLSGSSAKNIQYF
>many|TRBJ2-7|NA|TRBV27
CASSLGQSYEQYF
>few|TRBJ2-1|TRBD1|TRBV11-2
CASSLVKTGSGEQFF
>once|TRBJ2-5|NA|TRBV7-8
CASSTASGRAETQYF
>NA|TRBJ2-4|TRBD2|TRBV2
CASVILRGGAYF
>NA|TRBJ1-5|NA|TRBV7-9
CASSSSTDDQPQHF
>NA|TRBJ2-7|TRBD1|TRBV7-9
CASSSGQGTYEQYF
>many|TRBJ2-7|NA|TRBV7-9
CASSPGRGAYEQYF
>NA|TRBJ1-1|TRBD1|TRBV29-1
CSARTGDRTEAFF
>NA|TRBJ1-1|TRBD1|TRBV30
CAWSVRGGGTEAFF
>NA|TRBJ1-1|NA|TRBV19
CASSILVRSGMNTEAFF
>once|TRBJ1-1|TRBD1|TRBV6-1
CASSDRTGSLMNTEAFF
>NA|TRBJ1-5|NA|TRBV28
CASSLGNSNQPQHF
>NA|TRBJ2-3|TRBD1|TRBV11-2
CASSLEPAIGQGEYTQYF
>NA|TRBJ1-6|TRBD1|TRBV12-3/TRBV12-4
CASSFTGDSYNSPPHF
>NA|TRBJ1-5|NA|TRBV7-9
CASSSDRSLRPQHF
>NA|TRBJ2-3|NA|TRBV6-1
CASRPRGYTDTQYF
>NA|TRBJ2-6|TRBD1|TRBV7-9
CASSSSGGAGANVLTF
>once|TRBJ2-1|TRBD2|TRBV13
CASSSGLAGPGQFF
>NA|TRBJ1-2|NA|TRBV10-3
CAISGTLSFYGYTF
>NA|TRBJ1-4|TRBD1|TRBV7-9
CASSLDRRGEKLFF
>NA|TRBJ1-2|NA|TRBV24-1
CATSDLDQDYGYTF
>NA|TRBJ2-5|NA|TRBV5-1
CASSILGVEETQYF
>NA|TRBJ2-7|NA|TRBV29-1
CSVEVGGQEQYF
>few|TRBJ1-5|TRBD1|TRBV6-2/TRBV6-3
CASSYSTGGNQPQHF
>NA|TRBJ1-5|NA|TRBV2
CASSAPGQGDNQPQHF
>NA|TRBJ2-1|NA|TRBV25-1
CASSEDTFDNEQFF
>NA|TRBJ2-5|TRBD2|TRBV7-2
CASSWTSGQETQYF
>NA|TRBJ2-1|NA|TRBV29-1
CSVEDPSRNEQFF
>NA|TRBJ1-1|TRBD1|TRBV7-9
CASSSGQVNTEAFF
>NA|TRBJ2-3|NA|TRBV20-1
CSARDLRLRGSTDTQYF
>NA|TRBJ1-2|NA|TRBV4-3
CASSQALRGPESPNYGYTF
>NA|TRBJ2-7|NA|TRBV6-1
CASSEVQGPYEQYF
>NA|TRBJ2-7|NA|TRBV20-1
CSAHPGSHTYEQYF
>NA|TRBJ1-1|NA|TRBV19
CASSKSSNTEAFF
>NA|TRBJ1-6|NA|TRBV19
CASSKTVPYSPLHF
>NA|TRBJ2-1|TRBD2|TRBV19
CASSLAGGNYNEQFF
>NA|TRBJ1-2|TRBD1|TRBV7-9
CASSDGPRTGRIIYGYTF
>NA|TRBJ2-1|TRBD2|TRBV9
CASSVTKGTSGIGEQFF
>once|TRBJ2-1|NA|TRBV5-4
CASSLEGLPPGNEQFF
>NA|TRBJ1-4|NA|TRBV10-3
CAISLRGRELFF